This T cell receptor beta chain came from a study of T-cell memory formation after mild COVID-19. Whole-study findings and limits: Cross-reactive memory appears to have joined, as suggested by some responding clones showing up in pre-infection memory. While clones contracting from day 15 to 85 were balanced between CD4 and CD8, later expanders leaned CD4+.

One entry per CDR3 protein results from TCRdb running MiXCR on the 5' RACE reads. This sample has approximately 340,000 distinct CDR3 sequences; 10% to 15% occur once, and the top ten carry 20% to 25%. V lost 3 bases, J lost 5 bases, and 7 bases lay in between. Per the germline V gene, CDR1 is ENHRY and CDR2 is SYGVKD. This CDR3 contains 13 residues. As to this clonotype: Its antigen is as yet unknown.

The TCR sequence derives from a man in his late teens or twenties who had mild COVID-19 (a few samples of this study predate the infection). Cell type and time point are not known. The chain recombines TRBV10-3 with TRBJ1-4; D might be TRBD1 (6 bases). The sample consisted of PBMCs or a T cell subset sorted from them (not recorded which). CDR3 bases: TGTGCCATCAGTGAAGGGGGAAATGAAAAACTGTTTTTT. Amino acid sequence: CAISEGGNEKLFF.